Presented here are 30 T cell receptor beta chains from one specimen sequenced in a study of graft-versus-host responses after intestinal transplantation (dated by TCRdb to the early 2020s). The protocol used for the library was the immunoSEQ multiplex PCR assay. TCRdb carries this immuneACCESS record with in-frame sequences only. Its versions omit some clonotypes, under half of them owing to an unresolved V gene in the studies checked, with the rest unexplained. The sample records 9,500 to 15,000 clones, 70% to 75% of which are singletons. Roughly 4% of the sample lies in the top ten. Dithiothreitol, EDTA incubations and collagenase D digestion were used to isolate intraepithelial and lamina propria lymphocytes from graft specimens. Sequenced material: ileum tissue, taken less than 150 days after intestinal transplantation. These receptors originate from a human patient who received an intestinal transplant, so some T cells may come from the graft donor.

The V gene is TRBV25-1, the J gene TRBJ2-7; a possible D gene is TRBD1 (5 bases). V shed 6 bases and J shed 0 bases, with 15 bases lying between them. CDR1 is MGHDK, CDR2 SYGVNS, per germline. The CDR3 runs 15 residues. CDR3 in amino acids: CASSDLGALSYEQYF. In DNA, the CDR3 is TGTGCCAGCAGCGACTTAGGGGCACTCTCCTACGAGCAGTACTTC.

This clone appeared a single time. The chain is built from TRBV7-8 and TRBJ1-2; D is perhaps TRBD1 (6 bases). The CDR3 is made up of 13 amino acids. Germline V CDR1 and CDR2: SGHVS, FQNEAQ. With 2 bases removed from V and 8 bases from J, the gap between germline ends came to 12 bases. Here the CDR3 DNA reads TGTGCCAGCAGCTTATTGACAGGAAGAGGCTACACCTTC. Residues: CASSLLTGRGYTF. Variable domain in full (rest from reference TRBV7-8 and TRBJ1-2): GAGVSQSPRYKVAKRGQDVALRCDPISGHVSLFWYQQALGQGPEFLTYFQNEAQLDKSGLPSDRFFAERPEGSVSTLKIQRTQQEDSAVYLCASSLLTGRGYTFGSGTRLTVV.

Here the CDR3 DNA reads TGTGCCAGCAGCCCTTGGAGCTCAGATACGCAGTATTTT. Its translation: CASSPWSSDTQYF. V is TRBV7-9 and J is TRBJ2-3; D gene uncertain. This CDR3 contains 13 residues. V lost 5 bases to trimming and J lost 4 bases, with 10 bases between them. The germline CDR1 and CDR2 sequences are SEHNR and FQNEAQ (reference sequence).

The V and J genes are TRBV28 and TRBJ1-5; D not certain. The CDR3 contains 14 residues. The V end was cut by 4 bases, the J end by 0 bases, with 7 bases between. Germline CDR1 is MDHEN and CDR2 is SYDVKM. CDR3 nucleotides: TGTGCCAGCAGTTCCCCCTTTAGCAATCAGCCCCAGCATTTT. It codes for CASSSPFSNQPQHF.

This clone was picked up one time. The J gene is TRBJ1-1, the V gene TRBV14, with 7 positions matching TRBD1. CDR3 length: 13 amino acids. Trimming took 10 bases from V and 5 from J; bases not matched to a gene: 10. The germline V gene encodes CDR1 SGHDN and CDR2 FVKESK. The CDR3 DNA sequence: TGTGCCACTTCGGCGACAGGGAGAACTGAAGCTTTCTTT. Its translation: CATSATGRTEAFF.

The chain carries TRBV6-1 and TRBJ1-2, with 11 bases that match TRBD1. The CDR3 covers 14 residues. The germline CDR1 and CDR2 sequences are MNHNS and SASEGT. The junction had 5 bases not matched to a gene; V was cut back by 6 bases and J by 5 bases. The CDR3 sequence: CASRDGTGGYGYTF. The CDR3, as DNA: TGTGCCAGCAGGGATGGGACAGGGGGTTATGGCTACACCTTC.

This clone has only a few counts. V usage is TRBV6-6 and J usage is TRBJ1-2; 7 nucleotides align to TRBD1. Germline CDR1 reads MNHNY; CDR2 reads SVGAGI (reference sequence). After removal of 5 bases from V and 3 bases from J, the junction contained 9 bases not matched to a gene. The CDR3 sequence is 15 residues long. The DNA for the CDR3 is TGTGCCAGCAGTGACCCGACAGGGCTGGACTATGGCTACACCTTC. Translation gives CASSDPTGLDYGYTF.

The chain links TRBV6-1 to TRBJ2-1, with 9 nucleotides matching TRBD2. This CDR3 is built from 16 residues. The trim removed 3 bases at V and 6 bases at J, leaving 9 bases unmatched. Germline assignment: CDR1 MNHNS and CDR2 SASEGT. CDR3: CASSDPGLLAGNEQFF. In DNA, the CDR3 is TGTGCCAGCAGTGACCCGGGACTACTAGCGGGCAATGAGCAGTTCTTC.

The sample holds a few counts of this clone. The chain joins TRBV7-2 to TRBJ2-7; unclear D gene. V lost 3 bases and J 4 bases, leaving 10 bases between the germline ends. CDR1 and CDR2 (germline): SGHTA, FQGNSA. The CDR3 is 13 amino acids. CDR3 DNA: TGTGCCAGCAGCTTCCACTCTTCTTACGAGCAGTACTTC. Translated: CASSFHSSYEQYF.

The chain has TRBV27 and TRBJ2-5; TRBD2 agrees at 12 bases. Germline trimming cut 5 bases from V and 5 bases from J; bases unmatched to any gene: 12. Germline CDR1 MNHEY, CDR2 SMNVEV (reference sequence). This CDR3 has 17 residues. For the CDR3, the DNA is TGTGCCAGCAGTCCGATCGGGATCCTAGCGGGAGGGGAGACCCAGTACTTC. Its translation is CASSPIGILAGGETQYF.

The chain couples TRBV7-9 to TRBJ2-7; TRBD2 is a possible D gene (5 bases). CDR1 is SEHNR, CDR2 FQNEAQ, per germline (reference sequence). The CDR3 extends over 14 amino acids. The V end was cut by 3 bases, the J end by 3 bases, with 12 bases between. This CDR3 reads CASSLPASSYEQYF. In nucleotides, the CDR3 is TGTGCCAGCAGCTTGCCGGCTAGCAGCTACGAGCAGTACTTC.

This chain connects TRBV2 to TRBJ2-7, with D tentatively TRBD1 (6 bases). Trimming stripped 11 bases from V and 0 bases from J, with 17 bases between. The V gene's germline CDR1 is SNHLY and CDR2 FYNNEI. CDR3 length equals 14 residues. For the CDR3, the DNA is TGTGCCGGAGCACGTAGGGGGAGCTCCTACGAGCAGTACTTC. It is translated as CAGARRGSSYEQYF.

DNA of the CDR3: TGTGCCAGCAGCTCCGGACTCTCCAGCGGAGGCTACACCTTC. As protein: CASSSGLSSGGYTF. This chain uses TRBV11-3 with TRBJ1-2; D gene unclear. The CDR3 totals 14 residues. The ends were cut back, 4 bases at V and 8 bases at J, with 17 bases in the middle. Germline CDR1 is SGHNT and CDR2 is YENEEA.

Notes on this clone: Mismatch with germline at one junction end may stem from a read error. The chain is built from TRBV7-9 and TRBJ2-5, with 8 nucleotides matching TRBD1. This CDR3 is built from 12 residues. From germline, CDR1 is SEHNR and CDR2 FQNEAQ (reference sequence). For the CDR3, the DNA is TGCGCCATTACAGGGGGTTTTGAGACCCAGTACTTC. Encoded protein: CAITGGFETQYF. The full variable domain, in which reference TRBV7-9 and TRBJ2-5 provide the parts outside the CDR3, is DTGVSQNPRHKITKRGQNVTFRCDPISEHNRLYWYRQTLGQGPEFLTYFQNEAQLEKSRLLSDRFSAERPKGSFSTLEIQRTEQGDSAMYLCAITGGFETQYFGPGTRLLVL.

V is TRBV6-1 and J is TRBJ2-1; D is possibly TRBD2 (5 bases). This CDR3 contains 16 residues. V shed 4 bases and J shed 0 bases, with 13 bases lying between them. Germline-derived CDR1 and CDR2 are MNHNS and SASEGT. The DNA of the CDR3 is TGTGCCAGCAGTGGACGCATGGGGAGCTCCTACAATGAGCAGTTCTTC. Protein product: CASSGRMGSSYNEQFF.

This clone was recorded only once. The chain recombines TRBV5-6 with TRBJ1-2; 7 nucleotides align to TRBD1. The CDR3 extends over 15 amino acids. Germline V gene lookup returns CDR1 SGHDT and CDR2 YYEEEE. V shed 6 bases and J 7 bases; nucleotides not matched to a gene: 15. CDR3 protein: CASNVDRARRGGYTF. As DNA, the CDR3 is TGTGCCAGCAACGTCGACAGGGCTCGGAGGGGTGGCTACACCTTC.

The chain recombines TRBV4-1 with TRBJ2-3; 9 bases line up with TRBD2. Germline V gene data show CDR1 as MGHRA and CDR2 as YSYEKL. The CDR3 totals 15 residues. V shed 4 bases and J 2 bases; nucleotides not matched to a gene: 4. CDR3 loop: CASSRVAGATDTQYF. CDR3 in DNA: TGCGCCAGCAGCCGAGTAGCGGGGGCCACAGATACGCAGTATTTT.

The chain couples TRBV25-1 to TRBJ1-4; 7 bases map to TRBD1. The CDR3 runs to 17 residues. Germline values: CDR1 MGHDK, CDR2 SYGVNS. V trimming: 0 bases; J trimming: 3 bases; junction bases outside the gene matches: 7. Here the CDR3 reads CASSEYRTGRSNEKLFF. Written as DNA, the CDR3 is TGTGCCAGCAGTGAATATCGGACAGGTCGATCTAATGAAAAACTGTTTTTT.

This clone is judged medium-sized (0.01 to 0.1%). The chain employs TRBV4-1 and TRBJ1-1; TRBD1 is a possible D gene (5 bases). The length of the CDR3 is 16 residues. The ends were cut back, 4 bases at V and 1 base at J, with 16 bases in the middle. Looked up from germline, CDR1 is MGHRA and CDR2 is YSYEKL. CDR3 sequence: CASSPFGGMENTEAFF. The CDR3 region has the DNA TGCGCCAGCAGCCCATTCGGGGGGATGGAGAACACTGAAGCTTTCTTT.

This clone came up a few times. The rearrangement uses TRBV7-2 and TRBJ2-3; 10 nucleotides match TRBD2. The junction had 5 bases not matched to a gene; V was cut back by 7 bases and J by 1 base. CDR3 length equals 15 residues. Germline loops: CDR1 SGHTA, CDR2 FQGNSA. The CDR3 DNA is TGTGCCAGCACTAGCGGGAGTTCGGGCACAGATACGCAGTATTTT. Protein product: CASTSGSSGTDTQYF.

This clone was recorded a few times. The CDR3 reads CASSELAGGPETQYF. For the CDR3, the DNA is TGTGCCAGCAGTGAACTAGCGGGGGGGCCAGAGACCCAGTACTTC. The rearrangement uses TRBV6-1 and TRBJ2-5; 12 bases line up with TRBD2. V gave up 2 bases and J gave up 4 bases; unmatched junction bases: 2. This CDR3 region has 15 residues. Germline CDR1 MNHNS, CDR2 SASEGT.

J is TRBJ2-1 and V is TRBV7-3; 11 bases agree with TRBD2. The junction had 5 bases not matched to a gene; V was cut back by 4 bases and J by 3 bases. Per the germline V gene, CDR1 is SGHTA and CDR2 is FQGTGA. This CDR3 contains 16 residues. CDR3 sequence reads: CASSSGLAGSYNEQFF. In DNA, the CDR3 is TGTGCCAGCAGCTCCGGACTAGCGGGTAGCTACAATGAGCAGTTCTTC.

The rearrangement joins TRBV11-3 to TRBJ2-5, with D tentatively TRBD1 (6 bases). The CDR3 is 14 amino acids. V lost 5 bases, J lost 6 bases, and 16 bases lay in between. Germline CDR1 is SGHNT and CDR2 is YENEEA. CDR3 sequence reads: CASSSQGMRQTQYF. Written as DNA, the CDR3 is TGTGCCAGCAGCAGCCAGGGGATGAGGCAGACCCAGTACTTC.

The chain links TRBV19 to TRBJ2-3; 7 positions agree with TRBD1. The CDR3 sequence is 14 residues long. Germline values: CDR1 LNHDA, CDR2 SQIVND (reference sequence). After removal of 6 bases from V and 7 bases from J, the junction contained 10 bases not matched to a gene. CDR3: CASRETGSDHTQYF. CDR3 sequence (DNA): TGTGCCAGTAGAGAGACAGGGTCCGACCATACGCAGTATTTT.

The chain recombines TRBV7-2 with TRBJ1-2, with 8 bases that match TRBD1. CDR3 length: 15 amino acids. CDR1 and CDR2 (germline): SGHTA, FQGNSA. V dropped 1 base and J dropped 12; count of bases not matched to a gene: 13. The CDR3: CASSLGSGRGRENTF. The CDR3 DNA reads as TGTGCCAGCAGCTTAGGGTCGGGCAGGGGGCGGGAAAACACCTTC.

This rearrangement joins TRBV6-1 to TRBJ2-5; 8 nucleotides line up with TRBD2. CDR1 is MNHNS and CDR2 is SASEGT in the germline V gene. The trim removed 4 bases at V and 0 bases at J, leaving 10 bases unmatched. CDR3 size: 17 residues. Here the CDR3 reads CASSVVRGGLYQETQYF. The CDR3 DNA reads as TGTGCCAGCAGTGTGGTCCGGGGGGGTTTATACCAAGAGACCCAGTACTTC.

The CDR3 DNA reads as TGCGCCAGCAGCCAAACTAACACCGGGGAGCTGTTTTTT. Its translation: CASSQTNTGELFF. The V and J genes are TRBV4-1 and TRBJ2-2, with D uncertain. This CDR3 has 13 residues. The V gene lost 2 bases and the J gene lost 2 bases, with 3 bases spanning the gap. In germline, CDR1 is MGHRA, CDR2 YSYEKL.

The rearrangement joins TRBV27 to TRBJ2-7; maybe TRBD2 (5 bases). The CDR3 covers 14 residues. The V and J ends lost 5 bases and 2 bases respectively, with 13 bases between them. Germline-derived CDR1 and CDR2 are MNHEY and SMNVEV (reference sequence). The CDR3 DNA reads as TGTGCCAGCAGTGATGGGGTCGGGGCCTACGAGCAGTACTTC. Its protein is CASSDGVGAYEQYF.

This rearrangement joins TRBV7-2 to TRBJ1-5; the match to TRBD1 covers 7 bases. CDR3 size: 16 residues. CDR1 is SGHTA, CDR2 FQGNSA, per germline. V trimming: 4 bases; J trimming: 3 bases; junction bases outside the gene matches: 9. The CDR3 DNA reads TGTGCCAGCAGCTCGGGACAGTTAAAGTCCAATCAGCCCCAGCATTTT. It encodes CASSSGQLKSNQPQHF.

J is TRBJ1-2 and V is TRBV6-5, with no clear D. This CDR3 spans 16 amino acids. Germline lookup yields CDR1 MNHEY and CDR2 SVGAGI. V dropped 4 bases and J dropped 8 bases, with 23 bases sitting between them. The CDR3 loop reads CASSSHTTGIGGGYTF. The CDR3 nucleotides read TGTGCCAGCAGTTCCCACACCACGGGGATCGGAGGGGGCTACACCTTC.